This T cell receptor (beta chain) stems from a study of blood T cells in healthy people across ages. Germline V gives CDR1 LNHNV, CDR2 YYDKDF (reference sequence). This CDR3 is built from 14 residues. PCR was performed a second time for about 7 to 12 cycles using a sample-barcoded 5' primer and a J-beta primer mix. TCRdb used MiXCR to reprocess the 5' RACE reads, holding one entry per CDR3 protein. The top ten clones hold around 9.6% of a sample with 800,000 to 950,000 distinct CDR3 sequences, about 27% of them seen once. A further study also used this sample, focusing on T cells of mothers and their children.

The origin of this receptor is a woman aged 40 to 50 in good health. The chain is built from TRBV15 and TRBJ2-7; TRBD1 is a possible D gene (6 bases). The DNA end is a closer match to TRBJ2-5, so the J assignment may be wrong. Sample: blood. This chain's CDR3 is CATSTTWTEETQYF. DNA for the CDR3: TGTGCCACCAGTACTACCTGGACAGAAGAGACCCAGTACTTC.